The 7 T cell receptor beta chains listed next were all sequenced from one sample in a study of blood T cell repertoires in COVID-19. Sequenced by immunoSEQ multiplex PCR; TCRdb stores in-frame clones only, minus some. Among fewer than 350,000 clones listed, 75% to 85% were seen once. The sample consisted of peripheral blood. These receptors all come from a human donor in a cohort sampled during active COVID-19.

The chain employs TRBV30 and TRBJ2-7; tentative D call: TRBD2 (5 bases). This CDR3 region has 11 residues. The germline V and J ends were trimmed by 6 bases and 9 bases, with 15 bases remaining between them. Germline-derived CDR1 and CDR2 are GTSNPN and SVGIG (reference sequence). This chain's CDR3 is CACGPGSGQYF. CDR3 DNA: TGTGCCTGCGGACCGGGATCAGGGCAGTACTTC. The variable domain in full, with the rest retrieved from reference TRBV30 and TRBJ2-7, is SQTIHQWPATLVQPVGSPLSLECTVEGTSNPNLYWYRQAAGRGLQLLFYSVGIGQISSEVPQNLSASRPQDRQFILSSKKLLLSDSGFYLCACGPGSGQYFGPGTRLTVT.

The rearrangement uses TRBV18 and TRBJ1-5; a weak D match, TRBD1 (6 bases). V lost 4 bases and J lost 7, with 11 bases in between. Germline values: CDR1 KGHSH, CDR2 LQKENI. The CDR3 length is 13 residues. This CDR3 is CASSHRVEQPQHF. CDR3 DNA: TGTGCCAGCTCACACAGGGTCGAGCAGCCCCAGCATTTT.

The chain couples TRBV11-2 to TRBJ1-4; 12 nucleotides agree with TRBD1. J gave up 13 bases and V 4 bases, and 16 bases lay outside the gene matches. The germline gives CDR1 SGHAT, CDR2 FQNNGV. The CDR3 runs to 17 residues. CDR3 nucleotide sequence: TGTGCCAGCAGCTCCCGGGACAGGGGGCGCGGAACCCGGGCACTGTTTTTT. Translation: CASSSRDRGRGTRALFF.

This sequence joins TRBV11-2 and TRBJ2-7; no reliable D call. The CDR3 extends over 12 amino acids. The ends were cut back, 1 base at V and 3 bases at J, with 4 bases in the middle. Germline lookup yields CDR1 SGHAT and CDR2 FQNNGV. The CDR3 reads CASSLAVYEQYF. The CDR3 bases are TGTGCCAGCAGCTTAGCGGTCTACGAGCAGTACTTC.

V and J are TRBV7-9 and TRBJ2-5, with 10 bases identical to TRBD1. The CDR3 consists of 14 residues. J gave up 5 bases and V 6 bases, and 6 bases lay outside the gene matches. The V gene's germline CDR1 is SEHNR and CDR2 FQNEAQ (reference sequence). CDR3 coding DNA: TGTGCCAGCAGAAGGACAGGGGGAGAGGAGACCCAGTACTTC. Translating gives CASRRTGGEETQYF. Drawing the rest from reference TRBV7-9 and TRBJ2-5, the complete variable domain is DTGVSQNPRHKITKRGQNVTFRCDPISEHNRLYWYRQTLGQGPEFLTYFQNEAQLEKSRLLSDRFSAERPKGSFSTLEIQRTEQGDSAMYLCASRRTGGEETQYFGPGTRLLVL.

V usage is TRBV7-2 and J usage is TRBJ1-5; the D gene is possibly TRBD1 (6 bases). The CDR3 extends over 14 amino acids. The germline gives CDR1 SGHTA, CDR2 FQGNSA. V lost 2 bases and J 6 bases, leaving 11 bases between the germline ends. The CDR3 protein is CASSLRGGGQPQHF. The CDR3 DNA reads as TGTGCCAGCAGCTTAAGAGGGGGGGGTCAGCCCCAGCATTTT.

The chain joins TRBV9 to TRBJ1-1; TRBD1 might be the D (6 bases). Per the germline V gene, CDR1 is SGDLS and CDR2 is YYNGEE. Trimming pared 4 bases from V and 11 bases from J, leaving 18 bases between. CDR3 length equals 13 residues. The CDR3: CASSPTGDIRAFF. The CDR3 DNA reads TGTGCCAGCAGCCCCACCGGGGACATCCGGGCTTTCTTT.